A selection of T cell receptor beta chains follows, all from one sample in a study of T-cell memory formation after mild COVID-19. TCRdb itself ran the 5' RACE reads through MiXCR, one entry per CDR3 protein. The table shows 300,000 to 400,000 distinct CDR3 sequences, with approximately 21% occurring only once. Sequencing used PBMCs or a T cell subset sorted from them (not recorded which). The receptors were sampled from an adult woman who had mild COVID-19 (a few samples of this study predate the infection). Cell type and time point are not known. Each CDR3 is given with its conserved first and last residue. D genes are given only for firm matches. The size entry is marked missing in some rows and otherwise reads once, few, many or a size class.

D gene | J gene | clone size | V gene | CDR3 protein | CDR3 DNA
TRBD2 | TRBJ2-1 | many | TRBV7-3 | CASSPVGGNYNEQFF | TGTGCCAGCAGCCCTGTCGGGGGGAATTACAATGAGCAGTTCTTC
- | TRBJ1-2 | few | TRBV18 | CASSPPFGGGDYGYTF | TGTGCCAGCTCACCACCGTTCGGGGGGGGAGACTATGGCTACACCTTC
- | TRBJ1-1 | - | TRBV5-1 | CASSQTVLGSGAFF | TGCGCCAGCAGCCAGACGGTTTTAGGGAGTGGAGCTTTCTTT
TRBD2 | TRBJ2-7 | - | TRBV7-2 | CASSLWVSGSTYEQYF | TGTGCCAGCAGCTTATGGGTTAGCGGGAGCACCTACGAGCAGTACTTC
TRBD1 | TRBJ2-1 | few | TRBV2 | CASSWAGGGVFF | TGTGCCAGCAGTTGGGCAGGGGGTGGGGTGTTCTTC
- | TRBJ2-2 | - | TRBV9 | CASSVAGGELFF | TGTGCCAGCAGCGTAGCGGGCGGGGAGCTGTTTTTT
- | TRBJ2-7 | many | TRBV12-3/TRBV12-4 | CATAWGDYEQYF | TGTGCCACCGCCTGGGGGGACTACGAGCAGTACTTC
- | TRBJ2-7 | few | TRBV10-3 | CATYSGSGYESSYEQYF | TGTGCCACCTACTCCGGGTCCGGGTACGAGAGCTCCTACGAGCAGTACTTC
- | TRBJ1-3 | many | TRBV7-9 | CASSLSRGLSGNTIYF | TGTGCCAGCAGTTTGAGTAGGGGCCTCTCTGGAAACACCATATATTTT
TRBD1 | TRBJ1-1 | few | TRBV20-1 | CSARDPGQVNTEAFF | TGCAGTGCTAGGGATCCGGGACAGGTGAACACTGAAGCTTTCTTT
TRBD2 | TRBJ2-1 | - | TRBV28 | CASRSKSTSGRLYNEQFF | TGTGCCAGCAGGTCCAAATCGACTAGCGGTCGTCTTTACAATGAGCAGTTCTTC
- | TRBJ2-4 | few | TRBV5-1 | CASSADGNIQYF | TGCGCCAGCAGCGCGGACGGAAACATTCAGTACTTC
TRBD2 | TRBJ2-7 | - | TRBV20-1 | CSASRTSGFYEQYF | TGCAGTGCTTCGAGGACTAGCGGCTTCTACGAGCAGTACTTC
- | TRBJ1-2 | - | TRBV6-6 | CASSPLPGPSYGYTF | TGTGCCAGCAGTCCTCTTCCCGGACCGAGCTATGGCTACACCTTC
- | TRBJ2-1 | many | TRBV7-3 | CASSLLGPIPYNEQFF | TGTGCCAGCAGCCTCTTGGGGCCCATCCCCTACAATGAGCAGTTCTTC
TRBD1 | TRBJ1-2 | few | TRBV7-2 | CASSPGQGPVPVYGYTF | TGTGCCAGCAGTCCTGGACAGGGACCGGTCCCAGTCTATGGCTACACCTTC
- | TRBJ2-1 | - | TRBV7-2 | CASSFLTGSSYNEQFF | TGTGCCAGCAGCTTCCTAACAGGTAGCTCCTACAATGAGCAGTTCTTC
TRBD1 | TRBJ1-1 | few | TRBV12-3/TRBV12-4 | CASSLAVPRGTEAFF | TGTGCCAGCAGTTTAGCGGTCCCCAGGGGGACTGAAGCTTTCTTT
- | TRBJ2-4 | - | TRBV4-1 | CASSHILRGGKNIQYF | TGCGCCAGCAGCCACATATTAAGGGGGGGCAAAAACATTCAGTACTTC
- | TRBJ2-3 | - | TRBV7-3 | CASSLGTGLPTDTQYF | TGTGCCAGCAGCTTAGGAACAGGACTACCCACAGATACGCAGTATTTT
TRBD1 | TRBJ2-7 | - | TRBV15 | CATSRQGATSYEQYF | TGTGCCACCAGCAGACAGGGGGCTACCTCCTACGAGCAGTACTTC
- | TRBJ2-1 | - | TRBV7-6 | CASSPSSAVEQFF | TGTGCCAGCAGCCCGTCGTCCGCGGTTGAGCAGTTCTTC
- | TRBJ2-1 | - | TRBV7-6 | CASSHSFTAGEQFF | TGTGCCAGCAGCCACAGTTTTACCGCGGGTGAGCAGTTCTTC
TRBD1 | TRBJ1-2 | - | TRBV20-1 | CSASGGQGYSYGYTF | TGCAGTGCAAGCGGTGGACAGGGATACTCCTATGGCTACACCTTC
- | TRBJ1-2 | - | TRBV10-3 | CAISDPQVNYGYTF | TGTGCCATCAGTGACCCCCAGGTGAACTATGGCTACACCTTC
- | TRBJ2-3 | - | TRBV5-1 | CASSLGGRITDTQYF | TGCGCCAGCAGCTTGGGAGGGCGGATCACAGATACGCAGTATTTT
- | TRBJ2-7 | few | TRBV12-3/TRBV12-4 | CASSSTGSLTEQYF | TGTGCCAGCAGTTCTACAGGGTCGTTGACTGAGCAGTACTTC
TRBD1 | TRBJ2-1 | - | TRBV10-3 | CAISEHRDRVSSSYNEQFF | TGTGCCATCAGTGAGCACCGGGACAGGGTTTCTTCCTCCTACAATGAGCAGTTCTTC
- | TRBJ1-2 | - | TRBV7-9 | CASSSGSYLMGYTF | TGTGCCAGCAGCTCCGGCAGCTACCTGATGGGCTACACCTTC
- | TRBJ2-5 | few | TRBV5-1 | CASSLFGLRETQYF | TGCGCCAGCAGCTTGTTCGGCCTTCGGGAGACCCAGTACTTC
TRBD1 | TRBJ2-7 | - | TRBV2 | CASSERGRKTGAYEQYF | TGTGCCAGCAGTGAACGGGGAAGGAAAACAGGGGCCTACGAGCAGTACTTC
- | TRBJ1-6 | few | TRBV20-1 | CSARGGGSSYNSPLHF | TGCAGTGCTAGGGGGGGCGGAAGCTCCTATAATTCACCCCTCCACTTT
- | TRBJ2-1 | - | TRBV25-1 | CASSASVLSSYNEQFF | TGTGCCAGCAGTGCGTCAGTCCTGAGCTCCTACAATGAGCAGTTCTTC
- | TRBJ1-1 | few | TRBV20-1 | CSASPPTITDTEAFF | TGCAGTGCTTCCCCGCCGACAATAACGGACACTGAAGCTTTCTTT
TRBD2 | TRBJ2-5 | many | TRBV5-6 | CASSFFAGGQETQYF | TGTGCCAGCAGCTTTTTTGCGGGGGGCCAAGAGACCCAGTACTTC
- | TRBJ1-2 | - | TRBV15 | CATSRDRGDSYGYTF | TGTGCCACCAGCAGAGATCGCGGGGATTCCTATGGCTACACCTTC
- | TRBJ1-5 | - | TRBV20-1 | CSAQAYSNQPQHF | TGCAGTGCTCAGGCCTATAGCAATCAGCCCCAGCATTTT
- | TRBJ1-3 | - | TRBV6-2/TRBV6-3 | CASSYADRRNTIYF | TGTGCCAGCAGTTACGCCGACAGAAGAAACACCATATATTTT
- | TRBJ2-7 | few | TRBV27 | CASSSYGAYEQYF | TGTGCCAGCAGTTCCTACGGTGCCTACGAGCAGTACTTC
- | TRBJ1-2 | - | TRBV12-3/TRBV12-4 | CATRVMGGGYTF | TGTGCCACCAGAGTCATGGGGGGCGGCTACACCTTC
- | TRBJ2-6 | - | TRBV5-1 | CASSLVISGANVLTF | TGCGCCAGCAGCTTGGTTATCTCTGGGGCCAACGTCCTGACTTTC
TRBD2 | TRBJ2-7 | - | TRBV19 | CASRGTSGGTGEQYF | TGTGCCAGTAGGGGGACTAGCGGGGGGACCGGCGAGCAGTACTTC
- | TRBJ2-7 | - | TRBV24-1 | CATSDLTSEEQYF | TGTGCCACCAGTGACCTGACATCTGAGGAGCAGTACTTC
- | TRBJ1-1 | - | TRBV21-1 | CASSKVGRGTEAFF | -
- | TRBJ1-5 | once | TRBV28 | CASRLFGPDYQPQHF | TGTGCCAGCAGGCTTTTTGGACCAGACTATCAGCCCCAGCATTTT
TRBD1 | TRBJ1-5 | few | TRBV29-1 | CSVRQGAVNQPQHF | TGCAGCGTTCGACAGGGGGCGGTCAATCAGCCCCAGCATTTT
TRBD2 | TRBJ2-1 | - | TRBV6-2/TRBV6-3 | CASGDPGLALHEQFF | TGTGCCAGCGGAGATCCGGGACTAGCTCTCCATGAGCAGTTCTTC
- | TRBJ2-7 | few | TRBV10-3 | CAIRNRQEDEQYF | TGTGCCATCAGAAATCGACAGGAGGACGAGCAGTACTTC
TRBD1 | TRBJ1-3 | few | TRBV7-2 | CASSLQGVPSGNTIYF | TGTGCCAGCAGCTTACAGGGGGTCCCCTCTGGAAACACCATATATTTT
- | TRBJ2-5 | many | TRBV12-3/TRBV12-4 | CASSLGGHVDLETQYF | TGTGCCAGCAGTTTAGGAGGGCATGTTGATTTAGAGACCCAGTACTTC
- | TRBJ2-4 | - | TRBV6-5 | CASSPGLNKNIQYF | TGTGCCAGCAGCCCAGGACTCAATAAAAACATTCAGTACTTC
- | TRBJ2-3 | - | TRBV7-8 | CASSLGGALADTQYF | TGTGCCAGCAGCTTAGGGGGGGCCCTAGCAGATACGCAGTATTTT
TRBD1 | TRBJ1-1 | - | TRBV7-9 | CASSPPGQLSNTEAFF | TGTGCCAGCAGCCCCCCGGGACAGCTATCGAACACTGAAGCTTTCTTT
- | TRBJ1-1 | - | TRBV7-8 | CASSVGGGGEAFF | TGTGCCAGCAGCGTTGGGGGAGGGGGAGAAGCTTTCTTT
- | TRBJ2-2 | - | TRBV9 | CASSVGNFGWGGTGELFF | TGTGCCAGCAGCGTAGGAAATTTTGGCTGGGGCGGCACCGGGGAGCTGTTTTTT
TRBD2 | TRBJ2-7 | few | TRBV24-1 | CATRKAGGGEQYF | TGTGCCACCCGTAAAGCGGGGGGAGGCGAGCAGTACTTC
TRBD1 | TRBJ2-7 | few | TRBV5-1 | CASSTGTGSYEQYF | TGCGCCAGCAGCACCGGGACAGGGAGCTACGAGCAGTACTTC
TRBD2 | TRBJ2-2 | - | TRBV12-3/TRBV12-4 | CASSPAGVNTGELFF | TGTGCCAGCAGTCCCGCGGGGGTAAACACCGGGGAGCTGTTTTTT